Described below is a single T cell receptor (beta chain) sequence and its context. Germline V lookup: CDR1 KGHSH, CDR2 LQKENI. Trimming left V 4 bases short and J 1 base short, with 11 bases between. This CDR3 comprises 14 residues. Original analysis: Counts of nucleated cells, estimated from reference gene primer amplification, were obtained. Profiling relied on immunoSEQ multiplex PCR, and the TCRdb table lists in-frame clones only, not all of them. V and J calls and clone size are those listed in that table; D and trimming were worked out from the DNA. The table shows over 55,000 clones, with roughly 87% occurring only once. The data originate from a study of blood T cell repertoires in COVID-19. Overall study: Nucleic acid was either cDNA or gDNA, and it came from T cells, B-cell-depleted T cells, or PBMCs.

Sequencing used peripheral blood. This sequence was found in a woman older than 75 with acute or convalescent COVID-19. The chain carries TRBV18 and TRBJ2-7; maybe TRBD2 (6 bases). CDR3 sequence reads: CASSRGDTSYEQYF. CDR3 DNA sequence: TGTGCCAGCTCACGCGGGGATACGTCCTACGAGCAGTACTTC.